The sequence of this T cell receptor beta chain was determined in a study of blood T cell repertoires in COVID-19. Study at large: Acute-phase and convalescent COVID-19 samples originated in the United States, Italy and Spain. From T cells, B-cell-depleted T cells, or PBMCs came the material, which was cDNA or gDNA.

CDR1 is SGHRS and CDR2 is YFSETQ in the germline V gene. V was pared by 0 bases and J by 0 bases, with 6 bases of the junction left unmatched. This CDR3 has 17 residues. In the authors' workflow: Reference gene primer amplification yielded estimated nucleated cell counts. The assay was immunoSEQ multiplex PCR, and TCRdb's table has in-frame clones only and misses some. That table furnishes V, J and clone size, whereas the DNA furnished D and trimming. Of about 230,000 clones in the sample, 75% to 90% were seen once. A few counts support this clone. Other DNA sequences in the sample encode the same CDR3.

The J gene is TRBJ2-1, the V gene TRBV5-1; 7 nucleotides match TRBD2. The TCR comes from a woman in her seventies with active or convalescent COVID-19. Sequenced: peripheral blood. CDR3 region: CASSLGSGPSSYNEQFF. The CDR3 DNA sequence: TGCGCCAGCAGCTTGGGTAGCGGGCCTAGCTCCTACAATGAGCAGTTCTTC.